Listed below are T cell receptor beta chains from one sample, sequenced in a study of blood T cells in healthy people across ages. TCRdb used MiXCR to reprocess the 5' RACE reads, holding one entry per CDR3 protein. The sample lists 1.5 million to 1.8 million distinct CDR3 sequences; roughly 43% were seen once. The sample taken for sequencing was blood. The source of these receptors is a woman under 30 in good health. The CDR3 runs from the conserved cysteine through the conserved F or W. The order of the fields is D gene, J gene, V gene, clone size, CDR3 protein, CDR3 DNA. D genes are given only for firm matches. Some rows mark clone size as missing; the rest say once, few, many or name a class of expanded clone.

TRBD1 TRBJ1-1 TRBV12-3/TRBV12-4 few CASSFRQGSLNTEAFF TGTGCCAGCAGTTTCCGACAGGGGTCTTTGAACACTGAAGCTTTCTTT
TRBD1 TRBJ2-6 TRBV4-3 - CASSRGTGETNVLTF TGCGCCAGCAGCCGCGGGACAGGGGAGACCAACGTCCTGACTTTC
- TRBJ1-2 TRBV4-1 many CASSQRRENYGYTF TGCGCCAGCAGCCAAAGAAGGGAAAACTATGGCTACACCTTC
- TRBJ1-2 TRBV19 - CASSIDLRRIYGYTF TGTGCCAGTAGTATAGATCTAAGGCGGATCTATGGCTACACCTTC
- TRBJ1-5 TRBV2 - CASSVSGGGHQPQHF TGTGCCAGCAGTGTATCGGGAGGCGGTCATCAGCCCCAGCATTTT
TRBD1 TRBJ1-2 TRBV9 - CASSPRTGGFGYTF TGTGCCAGCAGCCCCCGGACAGGGGGCTTTGGCTACACCTTC
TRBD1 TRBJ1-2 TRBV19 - CASRIDRDYGYTF TGTGCCAGTAGGATCGACAGGGACTATGGCTACACCTTC
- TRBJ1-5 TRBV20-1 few CSARVGRGNQPQHF TGCAGTGCTAGAGTGGGCAGGGGCAATCAGCCCCAGCATTTT
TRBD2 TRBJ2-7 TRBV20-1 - CSARPTSGKYSYEQYF TGCAGTGCTAGACCCACTAGCGGAAAATACTCCTACGAGCAGTACTTC
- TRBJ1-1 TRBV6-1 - CASRETGQKAFF TGTGCCAGCAGGGAGACGGGACAAAAGGCTTTCTTT
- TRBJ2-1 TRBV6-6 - CASCQTGIWSNEQFF TGTGCCAGCTGTCAGACCGGTATCTGGTCCAATGAGCAGTTCTTC
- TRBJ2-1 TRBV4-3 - CASRGTDYNEQFF TGCGCCTCAAGGGGGACGGACTACAATGAGCAGTTCTTC
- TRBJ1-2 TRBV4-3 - CASSQGKNSMYGNTF TGCGCCAGCAGCCAAGGGAAGAACAGTATGTATGGCAACACCTTC
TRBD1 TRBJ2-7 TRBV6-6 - CASSYNGQDRGYEQYF TGTGCCAGCAGTTACAATGGTCAGGACAGGGGCTACGAGCAGTACTTC
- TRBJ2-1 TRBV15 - CATSRVQGYNEQFF TGTGCCACCAGCAGAGTTCAAGGCTACAATGAGCAGTTCTTC
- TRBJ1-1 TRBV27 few CASSLMGAANTEAFF TGTGCCAGCAGTTTAATGGGGGCCGCGAACACTGAAGCTTTCTTT
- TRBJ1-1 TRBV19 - CASSMWGGIENTEAFF TGTGCCAGTAGTATGTGGGGGGGAATAGAGAACACTGAAGCTTTCTTT
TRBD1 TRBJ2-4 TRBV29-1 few CSVVFGQGRNIQYF TGCAGCGTTGTGTTTGGACAGGGTAGGAACATTCAGTACTTC
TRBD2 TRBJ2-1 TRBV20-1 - CSARRSGRGVDEQFF TGCAGTGCTCGTCGAAGCGGGAGGGGGGTAGATGAGCAGTTCTTC
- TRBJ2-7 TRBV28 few CASSSDEQYF TGTGCCAGCAGTTCGGACGAGCAGTACTTC
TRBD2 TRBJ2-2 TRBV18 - CASSPLLAGESAGELFF TGTGCCAGCTCACCTCTTCTAGCGGGAGAGAGTGCCGGGGAGCTGTTTTTT
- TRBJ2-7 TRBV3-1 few CASSHRGSYEQYF TGTGCCAGCAGCCACAGGGGCTCCTACGAGCAGTACTTC
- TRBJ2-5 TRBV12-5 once CASGLVPGVQETQYF TGTGCTAGTGGTTTGGTACCGGGGGTCCAAGAGACCCAGTACTTC
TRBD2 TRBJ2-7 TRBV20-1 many CSAREGAGGVGEQYF TGCAGTGCTAGAGAGGGGGCGGGAGGGGTTGGTGAGCAGTACTTC
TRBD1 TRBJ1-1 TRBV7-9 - CASSLPMTGAEAFF TGTGCCAGCAGCCTACCCATGACAGGGGCTGAAGCTTTCTTT
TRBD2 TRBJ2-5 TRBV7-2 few CASSLSFSGSGQETQYF TGTGCCAGCAGCTTATCGTTTAGCGGGAGCGGGCAAGAGACCCAGTACTTC
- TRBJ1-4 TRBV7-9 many CASSPPSGEKLFF TGTGCCAGCAGCCCGCCGTCCGGTGAAAAACTGTTTTTT
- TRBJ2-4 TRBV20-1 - CSAPLNAKNIQYF TGCAGTGCCCCCCTTAATGCCAAAAACATTCAGTACTTC
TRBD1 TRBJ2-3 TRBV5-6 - CASSAMTGSADTQYF TGTGCCAGCAGCGCTATGACAGGGTCCGCAGATACGCAGTATTTT
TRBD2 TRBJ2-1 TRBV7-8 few CASRQRGGIEQFF TGTGCCAGCAGGCAACGGGGGGGCATAGAGCAGTTCTTC
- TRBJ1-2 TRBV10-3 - CAINLGPNPNYGYTF TGTGCCATCAACTTAGGGCCAAACCCTAACTATGGCTACACCTTC
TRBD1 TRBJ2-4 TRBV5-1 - CASSLVGGLAKNIQYF TGCGCCAGCAGCTTGGTAGGGGGCCTAGCCAAAAACATTCAGTACTTC
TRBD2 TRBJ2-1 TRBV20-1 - CSGPSGASYNEQFF TGCAGCGGCCCGAGCGGGGCGTCCTACAATGAGCAGTTCTTC
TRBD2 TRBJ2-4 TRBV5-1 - CASSSGGATDIQYF TGCGCCAGCAGCTCGGGAGGGGCTACGGACATTCAGTACTTC
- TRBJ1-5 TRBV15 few CATSRAGTNQPQHF TGTGCCACCAGCAGAGCGGGCACCAATCAGCCCCAGCATTTT
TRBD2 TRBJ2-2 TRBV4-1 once CASSQVLAGPGELFF TGCGCCAGCAGCCAAGTCCTAGCGGGCCCCGGGGAGCTGTTTTTT
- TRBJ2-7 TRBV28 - CASSPRLGGGSGIYEQYF TGTGCCAGCAGTCCAAGACTAGGGGGAGGGTCGGGGATTTACGAGCAGTACTTC
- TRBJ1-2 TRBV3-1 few CASSQEGKSNYGYTF TGTGCCAGCAGCCAAGAGGGGAAATCTAACTATGGCTACACCTTC
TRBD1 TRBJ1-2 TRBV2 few CASSRDRGGYTF TGTGCCAGCAGTAGAGACAGGGGTGGCTACACCTTC
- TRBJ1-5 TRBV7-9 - CASSSNQGYSNQPQHF TGTGCCAGCAGCTCAAATCAAGGATATAGCAATCAGCCCCAGCATTTT
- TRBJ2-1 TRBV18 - CASSEGRDNEQFF TGTGCCAGCTCAGAGGGCAGGGACAATGAGCAGTTCTTC
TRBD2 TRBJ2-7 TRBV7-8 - CASSRGLAALSYEQYF TGTGCCAGCAGCCGGGGACTAGCGGCACTCTCCTACGAGCAGTACTTC
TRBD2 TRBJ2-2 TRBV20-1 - CSAPLAANTGELFF TGCAGTGCTCCACTAGCGGCGAACACCGGGGAGCTGTTTTTT
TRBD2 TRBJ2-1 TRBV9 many CASSVVAGGYNEQFF TGTGCCAGCAGCGTAGTTGCGGGGGGTTACAATGAGCAGTTCTTC
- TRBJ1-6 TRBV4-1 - CASSQGMILHF TGCGCCAGCAGCCAAGGCATGATTCTCCACTTT
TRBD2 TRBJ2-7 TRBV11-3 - CASSTLLSGSSYEQYF TGTGCCAGCAGCACACTCTTAAGCGGGAGCTCCTACGAGCAGTACTTC
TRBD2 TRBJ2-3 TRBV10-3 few CAISESLAGAIDTQYF TGTGCCATCAGTGAGTCTCTAGCGGGAGCAATAGATACGCAGTATTTT
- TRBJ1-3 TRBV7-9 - CASSLAARALRGNTIYF TGTGCCAGCAGCTTAGCGGCCAGGGCCCTTAGAGGAAACACCATATATTTT
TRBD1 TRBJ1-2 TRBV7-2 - CASSFSRDRSYGYTF TGTGCCAGCAGCTTTTCCCGGGACAGGAGCTATGGCTACACCTTC
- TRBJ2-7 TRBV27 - CASSSSFGYEQYF TGTGCCAGCAGCTCCTCATTTGGCTACGAGCAGTACTTC
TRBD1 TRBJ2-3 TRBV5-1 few CASSFSTGQDTQYF TGCGCCAGCAGCTTCTCGACAGGGCAAGATACGCAGTATTTT
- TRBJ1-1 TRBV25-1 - CASSGGQGVTEAFF TGTGCCAGCAGTGGAGGACAAGGGGTCACTGAAGCTTTCTTT
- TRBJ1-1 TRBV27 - CASSLSIVGGTEAFF TGTGCCAGCAGTTTATCGATCGTGGGGGGAACTGAAGCTTTCTTT
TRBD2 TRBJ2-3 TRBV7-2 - CASSFNLAGTDTQYF TGTGCCAGCAGCTTTAATCTAGCGGGGACAGATACGCAGTATTTT
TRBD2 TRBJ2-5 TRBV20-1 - CSAFPSGRDQETQYF TGCAGTGCTTTCCCTAGCGGGAGAGATCAAGAGACCCAGTACTTC